This TCR beta chain was sequenced for a study of cytomegalovirus exposure and HLA in healthy donors (dated by TCRdb to about 2017). Background on the whole study: An earlier analysis of 587 of the donors reported 276 Gb of sequence data and 117 million unique TCR beta sequences obtained from about 200 million T cells. Approximately 300 gigabases of sequencing data and around 80 million unique TCR sequences made up an early release that covered nearly 650 HLA-typed donors. Among the approximately 420 genotyped donors, roughly 80% belonged to the genetic ancestry cluster associated with self-reported Caucasian donors. The study aimed to test whether signatures of past pathogen exposure could be identified by cataloging public T cell receptors. The T cell repertoires of several hundred subjects were profiled by immunosequencing and related to cytomegalovirus serostatus. In addition to the first cohort of 666 subjects, a separate validation cohort of 120 different subjects was used. The study combined high-throughput TCR immunosequencing, statistical association of individual TCRs with disease status, and machine learning to predict cytomegalovirus infection status. A later analysis re-analyzed previously published TCR beta repertoires from approximately 700 donors and added high-resolution HLA genotyping to study TCR occurrence patterns. In the later analysis, no new phenotypic data were used to find candidate immune exposures; instead, reliance was placed on TCR beta sequences and their occurrence across donors. To decide whether each TCR beta V gene segment behaved as functional or pseudogenic, an earlier analysis of approximately 600 of the donors relied on high-throughput TCR beta sequencing. Donor age, sex, ethnicity and CMV serostatus were compiled alongside the repertoire data. Genome-wide SNP genotypes for about three fifths of the roughly 670 donors were used in a later genetic analysis, which treated that subset as a discovery cohort. All discovery cohort repertoires had been generated using a single sequencing platform. Both class I and class II loci were covered by HLA typing, at four-digit resolution. Typing coverage varied by locus: about 620-630 donors for A, B, C, DRB1 and DQB1; more than 500 for DQA1; approximately 610 for DPA1; about 450 for DPB1. About five DR-DQ haplotypes were handled as single units for association and clustering, since linkage in the cohort was strong. Across some 400 genotyped donors of the cohort, an average of 235,054 unique TCR beta nucleotide sequences per donor were sequenced, and approximately 17% of those sequences were non-productive. Paper-wide results and their limitations: An association between a missense DCLRE1C variant and V-gene and J-gene trimming of TCR beta chains was found in a later genetic analysis and replicated in an independent cohort. Some 16 rarely observed V segments, including chromosome 9 orphons, were excluded from the earlier analysis of about 610 of the donors because counts were too low. Because some donors lacked HLA typing at each locus, the association tests relied only on the typed subset. Three of the identified cytomegalovirus-associated TCR beta chains were confirmed in vitro to be specific for cytomegalovirus antigens. Roughly uniform sequencing depth across donors was assumed in presence/absence analyses, although this assumption may not hold. A further reported finding was that TCR beta sequences accurately predicted the HLA-A and HLA-B alleles for most subjects in the first cohort. Cytomegalovirus status was reported to be diagnosed by the classifier with high specificity and sensitivity in both the original and validation cohorts. The study listed 150 to 200 TCR beta chains as associated with cytomegalovirus. A later analysis reported that several top co-occurrence clusters appeared linked to parvovirus B19, influenza, CMV and Epstein-Barr virus. When HLA alleles, especially DR and DQ, strongly co-occurred, attributing TCR associations to individual alleles was difficult. Immune exposure information for the cohort was limited to CMV serostatus. A later analysis associated 15,000 to 20,000 TCR beta sequences with specific HLA alleles at a false discovery rate of 0.05. Broadly in line with IMGT annotations, most TCR beta V segments showed up in productive rearrangements about 87% or about 30% of the time in an earlier analysis of several hundred of the donors. Only TCR beta chains were sequenced in this cohort, and the absence of alpha or paired-chain data limited detectable features. A later analysis found that TCR association rates varied across HLA loci, with DRB1 alleles showing the most associated TCRs and HLA-C alleles the fewest. A later analysis found that most CMV-associated TCR beta chains appeared HLA-restricted, with HLA associations seemingly driven largely by CMV exposure. The authors suggested that the approach could potentially be extended to other disease states and immunological phenotypes. According to a later genetic analysis, donors in an Asian-associated ancestry cluster had fewer N-insertions in productive TCRs than the approximately 670-donor mean. Compared with equally common non-associated chains, HLA-associated TCR beta chains in a later analysis were more clonally expanded and had lower generation probabilities. Some IMGT-functional V segments, including TRBV6-2 and TRBV6-3, could not be told apart with the 87-base-pair reads, so those segments were excluded. Correlated functional status among segregating V segments might be attributable to linkage disequilibrium, but an unknown experimental factor could not be ruled out. The sequencing pipeline was judged likely to have produced a cluster of highly shared sequence variants as a technical artifact. While some public TCRs were present in many individuals, most TCR sequences turned up only very rarely across donors.

The library was prepared using the immunoSEQ multiplex PCR assay. A mixture of 60 forward primers for TCR Vbeta segments and 13 reverse primers for TCR Jbeta segments was used in the multiplex PCR. A multiplex PCR assay on genomic DNA amplified the CDR3 region of rearranged TCR beta genes. On the Illumina HiSeq System, the amplified TCR beta libraries were sequenced as 87-base-pair reads. Concerning the study's data processing: In a later analysis, some 80 million unique TCR beta chains were counted across the 500 to 850 repertoires, and about 10 million of these chains were shared by at least two donors. Raw reads were error-corrected and collapsed into unique sequences with a nearest-neighbor algorithm that merged closely related sequences to remove PCR and sequencing errors. To assign V, D and J gene segments, CDR3 sequences were aligned to IMGT reference sequences. For a sequence to be retained, a match of at least six nucleotides was required to both a V gene segment and a J gene segment. Rearrangements were called productive when the CDR3 lacked stop codons and stayed in frame with V and J; all others were non-productive. CDR3 was defined according to IMGT convention as the region running from the second conserved V-encoded cysteine to the conserved J-encoded phenylalanine. The earlier analysis of 587 of the donors excluded any sequence lacking an unambiguous match to a single V gene segment. An earlier analysis of 550 to 650 of the donors classified V segments as functional when productive rearrangements were above 56.7% and as segregating when the standard deviation between donors was above 5%. A statistical classification framework was built to diagnose cytomegalovirus status from the catalog of TCR beta chain sequences. In a later analysis, TCR nucleotide sequences were compared against IMGT/GENE-DB human TR gene sequences so that V and J genes could be assigned. The TCRdist pipeline was used in a later analysis to assign CDR3 sequences and most-parsimonious VDJ recombination scenarios. In a later analysis, each TCR beta chain was defined by its CDR3 amino acid sequence together with its V-gene family, and reads without a unique V-gene family were excluded. In a later analysis, a few hundred highly shared, low-generation-probability nucleotide sequences were removed to address suspected cross-contamination and a sequencing artifact. For each public chain, a later analysis derived a clonal expansion index from normalized ranks of inferred template counts within each repertoire. In a later analysis, generation probabilities were computed using a VDJ recombination model fitted to out-of-frame rearrangements, and the results were checked against IGoR. In a later analysis, TCR-TCR, TCR-HLA and TCR-CMV co-occurrence was scored with hypergeometric tests, and a repertoire-size bias correction was applied to TCR pairs. In a later analysis, false discovery rates were estimated by permuting HLA or CMV assignments 20 times. In a later analysis, co-occurring TCRs were grouped with DBSCAN, and TCRdist sequence similarity was added when clustering was performed within HLA-allele-positive subsets. Repertoires with fewer than 30,000 or more than 120,000 public chains, plus five repertoires with anomalous nucleotide sharing, were excluded from co-occurrence clustering. Here the immuneACCESS table is served through TCRdb, limited to in-frame sequences with V and J called. Missing clones are a known gap in these copies; in checked studies unresolved V genes cover under half, and the rest lacks a known reason. V and J calls and clone size are as listed in that table; D and trimming were resolved from the DNA. Counted in this sample were about 150,000 clones; approximately 82% of them appeared once. The leading ten clones occupy about 7.1% of the sample.

Sequences MNHNY (CDR1) and SVGAGI (CDR2) are obtained from the germline V gene (reference sequence). The CDR3 contains 13 residues, cysteine and phenylalanine counted. The sequence is cut down to CDR3 DNA, 39 bases in frame from base 1. The cohort comprised 550 to 700 healthy bone marrow donors. All cohort members were sampled while nominally healthy, although unrecorded immune exposures were likely present. The donor was CMV seropositive and belonged to the group of a few hundred seropositive cohort members. Every donor gave a peripheral blood sample, and the peripheral blood mononuclear cells from that sample were used for TCR beta sequencing. Genomic DNA extraction from the blood cell samples was performed with the Qiagen DNeasy Blood Extraction Kit. Turning to this clone: This clone's antigen is unknown. One junction end disagrees with the germline gene, perhaps due to a read error.

The sequence came from a woman between 45 and 65 years old in good health and CMV-seropositive. Sequencing used PBMCs. The sequence links TRBV6-6 to TRBJ2-5, and 9 junction bases match TRBD1. At the DNA level, the sequence is TGTGCCAGCACCCCGGGACAGGGAAGAATAGGAAACTTC. Its protein is CASTPGQGRIGNF.